One TCR beta chain is described in this entry. This clonotype was seen repeatedly, ten times or more. Its antigen specificity is not known. There are no base qualities to consult, and no much larger clone falls within one base. The meaning of the sample's time point label: longitudinal time-point 3. For unsorted PBMC libraries, 2 million PBMCs were used after storage in RNAlater at -80 degrees C until RNA extraction. The multiple sclerosis patients were enrolled in a US clinical protocol that used magnetic resonance imaging to evaluate disease progression. Peripheral blood was subjected to Ficoll-Hypaque density gradient centrifugation to isolate PBMCs, which were then cryopreserved in liquid nitrogen. The record originates from a study of neurological immune-mediated disorders (dated by TCRdb to between 2018 and 2020). Regarding the complete study: Among the 34 multiple sclerosis patients, 31 had relapsing-remitting MS and 3 had secondary progressive MS. The 90 to 120 TCR-beta libraries covered PBMC samples along with longitudinal samples, technical triplicates, and paired sorted CD4+ and CD8+ T-cell subsets. The cohort was made up of approximately 69 subjects, consisting of 15 or so HAM/TSP patients, some 34 multiple sclerosis patients and roughly 20 healthy controls. Longitudinal HAM/TSP and healthy donors were sampled at 3 time-points each (about 3-45 month intervals). Peripheral blood TCR-beta repertoires from patients with HTLV-I-associated myelopathy (HAM/TSP), patients with multiple sclerosis, and healthy controls were compared in the study using UMI-based sequencing. Study-level results and caveats: TCR clonal expansion was greatest in HAM/TSP patients and smallest in MS patients, who ranked below even healthy controls. In phylogenetic analysis, the repertoires of 18 of 34 MS patients grouped into a cluster of related CDR3 sequences, which suggests a possible signature at the repertoire level. No association of the MS cluster with clinical or MRI features was observed, and the need for larger cohorts was stated by the authors. No identical CDR3 amino acid sequences were found to be shared among expanded clones across subjects, suggesting that TCR-beta repertoires were private in all groups.

The germline V gene (reference sequence) supplies CDR1 LGHDT and CDR2 YNNKEL. The CDR3 has 14 amino acids, counting the end cysteine and phenylalanine. Here the CDR3 DNA is all that survives: 42 bases in frame from base 1. Relative to germline, V is missing 6 bases and J is missing 4 bases, with 8 bases of the junction outside any gene match. cDNA was synthesized by template-switch 5'RACE using a primer carrying a 10-nucleotide random unique molecular identifier by which each TCR transcript was tagged. Every sequencing run yielded over 170 million TCR-beta sequences covering 15-18 subjects. The RNeasy kit was used to extract total RNA. TCR-beta VDJ regions were amplified with primers for the TCR constant region and the 5'RACE anchor, using the KAPA Real-time Library Amplification kit. A first PCR added sample indexes and Illumina adaptors, after which a second PCR increased the library yield. The roughly 650 bp TCR product was size-selected on a 2% E-gel SizeSelection system after Ampure bead purification. Before pooling, library quality was assessed on a Bioanalyzer, concentration was determined with Qubit, and library quantification was performed with the Kapa Library Quantification kit. An Illumina HiSeq 2500 sequenced the libraries paired-end 2 x 150 bp. To increase sequence diversity, roughly 24-30% phiX was spiked into each library pool. From the authors' description of their analysis: The quality-filtered reads were processed with the UMI-based MiGEC pipeline, whose error correction step removed more than 80% of the raw TCR sequences. VDJ genes were aligned to IMGT germline references, and clonotypes were defined by unique CDR3 amino acid sequence plus V-J genes. Clonal expansion, Shannon diversity and CDR3 relatedness (CalcPairwiseDistances, ClusterSamples) were evaluated with VDJtools, and phylogenetic trees were built with CLCbio workbench. A clone was classed as expanded if it had 8 or more unique UMIs, a cutoff based on coefficient-of-variation modelling across technical triplicates. The public sequencing data were trimmed at Q25 with fastp and processed into clonotypes with MiXCR by TCRdb, which kept only in-frame beta chains. A single entry per CDR3 protein holds the most common genes and DNA from its merged rows. The V and J calls come from TCRdb's annotation, not from the publication. This sample lists some 80,000 distinct CDR3 sequences; 4.3% were detected once. Of the sample, approximately 5.7% is held by the ten largest clones.

This TCR derives from a woman aged 55-69 years with multiple sclerosis. Material for sequencing was PBMCs. The rearranged chain carries TRBV3-1 and TRBJ1-2; 7 nucleotides in the junction match TRBD1. The nucleotide sequence reads TGTGCCAGCAGTCTTACAGGACAGGCCTATGGCTACACCTTC. It specifies CASSLTGQAYGYTF.